This T cell receptor beta chain was recovered during a study of T cells in Graves' hyperthyroidism and ophthalmopathy. RNA transcripts yielded amplified TCR beta CDR3 regions. HTBI primers drove first-round RT-PCR of the TCR CDR3. A single record per CDR3 protein comes from TCRdb applying MiXCR to the multiplex PCR reads. The table lists hundreds of thousands of distinct CDR3 sequences, less than 20% of them singletons. The CDR3 sequence is 14 residues long. Germline V CDR1 and CDR2: ENHRY, SYGVKD. V lost 2 bases, J lost 3 bases, and 11 bases lay in between. What was sequenced was blood. The clonotype was recovered from a man aged 50 to 59 with Graves' ophthalmopathy. The chain combines TRBV10-3 with TRBJ2-7, with a tentative D call TRBD1 (6 bases). The CDR3 nucleotides read TGTGCCATCAGTGAGACACAGGGAAGCTACGAGCAGTACTTC. Translation: CAISETQGSYEQYF.